Reported below is one TCR beta chain. This sample is part of a study of technical replicates of blood from a handful of donors. Germline lookup yields CDR1 KGHSH and CDR2 LQKENI. The V and J ends lost 3 bases and 6 bases respectively, with 11 bases between them. This CDR3 is 14 amino acids long. Sequenced by immunoSEQ multiplex PCR; TCRdb stores in-frame clones only, minus some. This repertoire shows about 83,000 clones, roughly 96% found once; its top ten account for about 0.3%. V gene TRBV18 combines with J gene TRBJ1-4, with D unclear. The TCR originated in a human donor in good health. The sequenced sample consisted of T cells isolated from PBMCs. Written as DNA, the CDR3 is TGTGCCAGCTCACCTAACAGTGCTTATGAAAAACTGTTTTTT. Translation: CASSPNSAYEKLFF.